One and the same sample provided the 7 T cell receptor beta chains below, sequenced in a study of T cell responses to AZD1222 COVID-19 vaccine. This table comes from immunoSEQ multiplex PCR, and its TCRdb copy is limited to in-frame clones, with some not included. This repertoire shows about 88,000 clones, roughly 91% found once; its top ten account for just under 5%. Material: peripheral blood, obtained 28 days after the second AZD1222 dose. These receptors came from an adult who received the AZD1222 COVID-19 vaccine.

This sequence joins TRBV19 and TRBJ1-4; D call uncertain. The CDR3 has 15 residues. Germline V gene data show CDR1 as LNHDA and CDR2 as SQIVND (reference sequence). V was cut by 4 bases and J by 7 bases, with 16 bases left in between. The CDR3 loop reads CASSTFGGPAEKLFF. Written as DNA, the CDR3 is TGTGCCAGTAGTACCTTTGGAGGGCCGGCTGAAAAACTGTTTTTT.

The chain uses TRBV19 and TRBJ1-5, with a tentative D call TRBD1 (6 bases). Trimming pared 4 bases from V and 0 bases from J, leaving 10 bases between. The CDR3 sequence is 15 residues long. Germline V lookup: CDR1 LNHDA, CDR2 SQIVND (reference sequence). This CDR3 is CASSNRAHSNQPQHF. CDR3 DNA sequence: TGTGCCAGTAGTAACAGGGCTCATAGCAATCAGCCCCAGCATTTT. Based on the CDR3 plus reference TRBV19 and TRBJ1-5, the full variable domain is DGGITQSPKYLFRKEGQNVTLSCEQNLNHDAMYWYRQDPGQGLRLIYYSQIVNDFQKGDIAEGYSVSREKKESFPLTVTSAQKNPTAFYLCASSNRAHSNQPQHFGDGTRLSIL.

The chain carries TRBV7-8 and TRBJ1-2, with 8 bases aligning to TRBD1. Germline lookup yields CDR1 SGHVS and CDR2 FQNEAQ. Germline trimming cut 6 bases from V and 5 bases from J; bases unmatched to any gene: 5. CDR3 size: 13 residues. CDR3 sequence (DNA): TGTGCCAGCAGTTCCGGACAGGGATATGGCTACACCTTC. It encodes CASSSGQGYGYTF.

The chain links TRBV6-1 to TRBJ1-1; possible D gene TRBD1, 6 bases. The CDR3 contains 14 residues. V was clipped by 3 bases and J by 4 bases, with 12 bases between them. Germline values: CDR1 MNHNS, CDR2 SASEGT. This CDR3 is CASSDRGGVTEAFF. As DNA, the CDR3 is TGTGCCAGCAGTGATAGGGGGGGGGTCACTGAAGCTTTCTTT.

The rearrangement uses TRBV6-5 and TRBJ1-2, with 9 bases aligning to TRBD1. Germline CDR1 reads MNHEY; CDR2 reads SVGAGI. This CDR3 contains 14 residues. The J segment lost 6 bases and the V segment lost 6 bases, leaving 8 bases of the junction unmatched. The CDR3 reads CASRGTGRWDGYTF. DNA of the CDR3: TGTGCCAGCAGGGGGACAGGGAGGTGGGATGGCTACACCTTC.

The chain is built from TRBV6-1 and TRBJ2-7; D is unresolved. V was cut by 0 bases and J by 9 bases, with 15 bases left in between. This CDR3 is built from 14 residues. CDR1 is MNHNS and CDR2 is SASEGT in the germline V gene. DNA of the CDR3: TGTGCCAGCAGTGAAGCGACTCGGACGGTTTCGCAGTACTTC. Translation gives CASSEATRTVSQYF.

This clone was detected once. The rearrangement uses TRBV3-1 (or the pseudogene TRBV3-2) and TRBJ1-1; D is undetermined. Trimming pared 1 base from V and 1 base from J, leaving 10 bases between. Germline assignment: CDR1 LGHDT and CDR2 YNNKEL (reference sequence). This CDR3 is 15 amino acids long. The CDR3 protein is CASSQGGLRNTEAFF. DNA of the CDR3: TGTGCCAGCAGCCAAGGTGGCCTGAGGAACACTGAAGCTTTCTTT.